Listed below are T cell receptor beta chains from one sample, sequenced in a study of breast tumors, draining lymph nodes, adjacent tissues. TCRdb re-called the multiplex PCR reads with MiXCR, one entry per CDR3 protein. The sample includes about 300,000 distinct CDR3 sequences, 30% of them seen just once. Input material: axillary lymph node tissue. Receptor source: a female donor with breast cancer. Some clones in this sample may be carry-over from other donors' samples. CDR3s include the opening cysteine and the closing phenylalanine or tryptophan. Each record gives: J gene, D gene, clone size, V gene, CDR3 DNA, CDR3 protein. A D gene is named only where the DNA matches it firmly. Clone sizes are given selectively: once, few, many, or a class where the clone is expanded.

>TRBJ2-7|.|many|TRBV10-3
TGTGCCATCATGAGGAGTACAGGGTTCAACGAGCAGTACTTC
CAIMRSTGFNEQYF
>TRBJ1-4|.|many|TRBV9
TGTGCCAGCAGCCCCGGGTCAACTAATGAAAAACTGTTTTTT
CASSPGSTNEKLFF
>TRBJ2-6|TRBD2|.|TRBV24-1
TGTGCCACCAGTGATCCGGGAATCCGCGGGGGCAACGTCCTGACTTTC
CATSDPGIRGGNVLTF
>TRBJ1-2|TRBD1|.|TRBV29-1
TGCAGCGTCGCCACAGGGGGCTTAAACCTGGGCTACACCTTC
CSVATGGLNLGYTF
>TRBJ2-7|.|many|TRBV20-1
TGCAGTGCCCCGAAGATTAATAGGGGCGGGTACGAGCAGTACTTC
CSAPKINRGGYEQYF
>TRBJ2-3|.|.|TRBV5-1
TGCGCCAGCAGCTTCTATAGCGGTAGCACAGATACGCAGTATTTT
CASSFYSGSTDTQYF
>TRBJ2-1|TRBD2|many|TRBV15
TGTGCCACCAGCCCTAGTTCTAGCGGGAGAACGGTATTGTACAATGAGCAGTTCTTC
CATSPSSSGRTVLYNEQFF
>TRBJ2-3|.|many|TRBV12-3/TRBV12-4
TGTGCCAGCAGTTCGGTCAGCACAGATACGCAGTATTTT
CASSSVSTDTQYF
>TRBJ2-7|TRBD2|many|TRBV2
TGTGCCAACGGTTGTGCTCCTGGACTAGCGGGAGTATGCGAGCAGTACTTC
CANGCAPGLAGVCEQYF
>TRBJ2-5|.|.|TRBV7-8
TGTGCCAGCAGCTTAGGGGATGGGACTACCCAGTACTTC
CASSLGDGTTQYF
>TRBJ1-1|.|.|TRBV7-2
TGTGCCAGCAGCTTACACGCCCGGAACACTGAAGCTTTCTTT
CASSLHARNTEAFF
>TRBJ1-2|.|many|TRBV12-3/TRBV12-4
TGTGCCAGCAGTCCAGGGCCTCTAAATAACTATGGCTACACCTTC
CASSPGPLNNYGYTF
>TRBJ1-5|TRBD1|many|TRBV20-1
TGCAGTGCAGAGACAGGGGCTCAGCCCCAGCATTTT
CSAETGAQPQHF
>TRBJ1-5|.|many|TRBV7-2
TGTGCCAGCAGCTTAGTCAGGTCTCAGCCCCAGCATTTT
CASSLVRSQPQHF
>TRBJ1-3|.|.|TRBV6-6
TGTGCCAGCACCCCCCTTCCCGAAATGGACAGCTACTCTGGAAACACCATATATTTT
CASTPLPEMDSYSGNTIYF
>TRBJ1-1|TRBD1|.|TRBV6-5
TGTGCCAGCAGTCGGACAGGGGACACTGGAGCTTTCTTT
CASSRTGDTGAFF
>TRBJ2-7|.|many|TRBV19
TGTGCCAGTAGTACCGTTAGCGGAAACTCCTACGAGCAGTACTTC
CASSTVSGNSYEQYF
>TRBJ2-5|.|many|TRBV7-3
TGTGCCAGCAGCTCCCCCCGGGACCCAGAGACCCAGTACTTC
CASSSPRDPETQYF
>TRBJ2-7|.|many|TRBV14
TGTGCCAGCAGCCAAGAGCTTGGGGTCAACGAGCAGTACTTC
CASSQELGVNEQYF
>TRBJ1-2|TRBD1|many|TRBV29-1
TGCAGCGACCGGACAGGGGTGTATGGCTACACCTTC
CSDRTGVYGYTF
>TRBJ2-7|TRBD2|many|TRBV10-3
TGTGCCATCAGCCCTGTACTAGCGGGAGGGCTTTACGAGCAGTACTTC
CAISPVLAGGLYEQYF
>TRBJ2-3|.|many|TRBV5-1
TGCGCCAGCAGCTTGCAATTGAGCACAGATACGCAGTATTTT
CASSLQLSTDTQYF
>TRBJ1-4|TRBD1|many|TRBV29-1
TGCAGCGTTTCACAGGGACAGGTTGTGAAAAAACTGTTTTTT
CSVSQGQVVKKLFF
>TRBJ2-1|TRBD2|few|TRBV28
TGTGCCAGCAGACCCGGGACTAGCGGATACAATGAGCAGTTCTTC
CASRPGTSGYNEQFF
>TRBJ2-1|.|many|TRBV6-1
TGTGCCAGCGGAGTCGCTATGCTACAGTTCTTC
CASGVAMLQFF
>TRBJ1-2|TRBD1|many|TRBV20-1
TGCAGTGCTAAACCCCCCGGACAGGGGATTATCTATGGCTACACCTTC
CSAKPPGQGIIYGYTF
>TRBJ2-7|.|many|TRBV3-1
TGTGCCAGCAGCCGGGGAGTGTGGAGCTACGAGCAGTACTTC
CASSRGVWSYEQYF
>TRBJ2-4|.|.|TRBV19
TGTGCCAGTGGGGACCTTAAGAACATTCAGTACTTC
CASGDLKNIQYF
>TRBJ2-1|TRBD2|.|TRBV6-5
TGTGCCAGCACCCCCCTAGCGGGAGTGAAGGTGGGCAATGAGCAGTTCTTC
CASTPLAGVKVGNEQFF
>TRBJ2-7|TRBD2|many|TRBV20-1
TGCAGTGCTAAGACTAGCGGGTACTACGAGCAGTACTTC
CSAKTSGYYEQYF
>TRBJ1-6|.|.|TRBV7-9
TGTGCCAGCAGCTCCGGGACTAGTATTAATTCACCCCTCCACTTT
CASSSGTSINSPLHF
>TRBJ2-3|TRBD2|.|TRBV7-9
TGTGCCAGCAGTCCCACGGGTAGCGGGAACACAGATACGCAGTATTTT
CASSPTGSGNTDTQYF
>TRBJ2-3|.|many|TRBV29-1
TGCAGCGTTGCGCCGGGACTCATCACAGATACGCAGTATTTT
CSVAPGLITDTQYF
>TRBJ2-7|TRBD2|.|TRBV7-8
TGTGCCAGCACCCCGGCAACGCGGGAGGGTAGGCGAAGCCCCTACGAGCAGTACTTC
CASTPATREGRRSPYEQYF
>TRBJ2-3|TRBD2|many|TRBV10-3
TGTGCCATCAGCACACTAGCGGGAGGGCCCTATTCTACGCAGTATTTT
CAISTLAGGPYSTQYF
>TRBJ2-1|.|.|TRBV27
TGTGCCAGCAGTTACCGGCGGTCTCATAGCTCCTACAATGAGCAGTTCTTC
CASSYRRSHSSYNEQFF
>TRBJ2-1|TRBD2|.|TRBV6-4
TGTGCCACCTCAACCGGGACTAGCGGGAGAAGGTCCTCCTACAATGAGCAGTTCTTC
CATSTGTSGRRSSYNEQFF
>TRBJ1-3|.|many|TRBV6-5
TGTGCCAGCAGTTACGGGCAGCCCTACTCTGGAAACACCATATATTTT
CASSYGQPYSGNTIYF
>TRBJ2-5|.|once|TRBV7-9
TGTGCCAGCAGCTTAGCATTTGGCCAAGAGACCCAGTACTTC
CASSLAFGQETQYF
>TRBJ2-6|.|.|TRBV6-4
TGTGCCAGCAGTCAATCTGGGGCCAACGTCCTGACTTTC
CASSQSGANVLTF
>TRBJ1-4|.|many|TRBV5-8
TGTGCCAGCAGCTTAAACGAAAAACTGTTTTTT
CASSLNEKLFF
>TRBJ1-5|.|many|TRBV20-1
TGCAGTGCTAGAGTCGCAGGGATGGTTCAGCCCCAGCATTTT
CSARVAGMVQPQHF
>TRBJ2-1|TRBD2|few|TRBV20-1
TGCAGTGCCCCGCCCAGCGGGAGGGACAATGAGCAGTTCTTC
CSAPPSGRDNEQFF